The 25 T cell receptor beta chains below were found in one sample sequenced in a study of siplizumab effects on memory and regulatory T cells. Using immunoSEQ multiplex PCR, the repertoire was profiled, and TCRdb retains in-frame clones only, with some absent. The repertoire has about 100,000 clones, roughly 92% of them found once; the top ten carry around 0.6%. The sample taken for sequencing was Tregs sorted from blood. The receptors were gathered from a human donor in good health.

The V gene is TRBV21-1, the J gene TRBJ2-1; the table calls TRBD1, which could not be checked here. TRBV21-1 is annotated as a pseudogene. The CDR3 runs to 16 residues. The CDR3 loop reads CASSAEDRGNYNEQFF. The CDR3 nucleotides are TGTGCCAGCAGCGCCGAAGACAGGGGGAACTACAATGAGCAGTTCTTC.

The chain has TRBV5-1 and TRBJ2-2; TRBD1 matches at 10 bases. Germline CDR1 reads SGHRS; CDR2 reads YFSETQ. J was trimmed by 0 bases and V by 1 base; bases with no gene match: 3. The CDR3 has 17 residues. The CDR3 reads CASSLRDRGSNTGELFF. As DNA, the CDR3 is TGCGCCAGCAGCTTGCGGGACAGGGGATCGAACACCGGGGAGCTGTTTTTT.

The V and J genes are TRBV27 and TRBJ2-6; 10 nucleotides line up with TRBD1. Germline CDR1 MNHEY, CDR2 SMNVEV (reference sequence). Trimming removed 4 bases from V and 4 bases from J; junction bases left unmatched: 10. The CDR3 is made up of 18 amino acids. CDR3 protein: CASSSLGTGAAGANVLTF. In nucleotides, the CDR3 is TGTGCCAGCAGTTCCCTCGGGACAGGGGCCGCCGGGGCCAACGTCCTGACTTTC.

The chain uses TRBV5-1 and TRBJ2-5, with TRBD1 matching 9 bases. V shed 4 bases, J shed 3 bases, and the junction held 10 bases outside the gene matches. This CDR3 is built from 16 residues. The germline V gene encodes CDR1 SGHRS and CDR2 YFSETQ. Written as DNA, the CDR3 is TGCGCCAGCAGCACCTTGTTTGGGACAGGGAAAGAGACCCAGTACTTC. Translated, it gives CASSTLFGTGKETQYF. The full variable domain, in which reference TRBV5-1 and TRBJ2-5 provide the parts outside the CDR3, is KAGVTQTPRYLIKTRGQQVTLSCSPISGHRSVSWYQQTPGQGLQFLFEYFSETQRNKGNFPGRFSGRQFSNSRSEMNVSTLELGDSALYLCASSTLFGTGKETQYFGPGTRLLVL.

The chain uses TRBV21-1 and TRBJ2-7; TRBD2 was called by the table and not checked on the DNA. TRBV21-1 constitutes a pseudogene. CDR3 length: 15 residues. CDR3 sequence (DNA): TGTGCCAGCACCAAAGGAGGGTTTTTGCCCTACGAGCAGTACTTC. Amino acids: CASTKGGFLPYEQYF.

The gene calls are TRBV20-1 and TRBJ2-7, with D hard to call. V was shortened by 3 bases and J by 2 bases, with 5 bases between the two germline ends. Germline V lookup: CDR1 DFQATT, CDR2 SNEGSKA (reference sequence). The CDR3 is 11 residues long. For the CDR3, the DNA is TGCAGTGCTAGGATCACCTACGAGCAGTACTTC. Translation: CSARITYEQYF.

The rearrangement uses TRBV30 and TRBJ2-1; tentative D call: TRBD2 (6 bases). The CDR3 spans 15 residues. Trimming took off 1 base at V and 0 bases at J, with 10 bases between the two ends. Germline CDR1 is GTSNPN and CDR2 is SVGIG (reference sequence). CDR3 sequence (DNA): TGTGCCTGGAGTGAGATGGGAGGCTCCTACAATGAGCAGTTCTTC. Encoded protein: CAWSEMGGSYNEQFF.

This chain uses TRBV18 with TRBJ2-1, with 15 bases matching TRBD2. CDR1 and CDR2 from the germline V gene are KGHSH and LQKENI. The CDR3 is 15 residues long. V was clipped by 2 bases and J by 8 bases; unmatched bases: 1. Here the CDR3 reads CASSPGLAGGDEQFF. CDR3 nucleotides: TGTGCCAGCTCACCAGGACTAGCGGGGGGGGATGAGCAGTTCTTC. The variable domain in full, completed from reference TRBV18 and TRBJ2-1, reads NAGVMQNPRHLVRRRGQEARLRCSPMKGHSHVYWYRQLPEEGLKFMVYLQKENIIDESGMPKERFSAEFPKEGPSILRIQQVVRGDSAAYFCASSPGLAGGDEQFFGPGTRLTVL.

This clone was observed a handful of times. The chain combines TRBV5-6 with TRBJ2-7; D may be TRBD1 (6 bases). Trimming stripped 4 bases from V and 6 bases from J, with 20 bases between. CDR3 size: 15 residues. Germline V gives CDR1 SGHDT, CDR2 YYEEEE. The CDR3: CASSGFIGGYFEQYF. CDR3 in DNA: TGTGCCAGCAGCGGATTCATAGGGGGTTACTTCGAGCAGTACTTC.

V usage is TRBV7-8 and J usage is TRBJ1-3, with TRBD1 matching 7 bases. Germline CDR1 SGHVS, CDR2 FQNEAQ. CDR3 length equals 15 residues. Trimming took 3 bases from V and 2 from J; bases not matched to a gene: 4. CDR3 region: CASSFRRGPGNTIYF. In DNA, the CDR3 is TGTGCCAGCAGCTTTCGTAGGGGGCCTGGAAACACCATATATTTT.

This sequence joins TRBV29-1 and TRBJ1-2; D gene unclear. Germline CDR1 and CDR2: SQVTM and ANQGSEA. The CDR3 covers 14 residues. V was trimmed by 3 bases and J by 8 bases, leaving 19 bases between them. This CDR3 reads CSVEVFGRRLGYTF. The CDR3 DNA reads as TGCAGCGTTGAGGTGTTCGGACGGCGGCTGGGCTACACCTTC.

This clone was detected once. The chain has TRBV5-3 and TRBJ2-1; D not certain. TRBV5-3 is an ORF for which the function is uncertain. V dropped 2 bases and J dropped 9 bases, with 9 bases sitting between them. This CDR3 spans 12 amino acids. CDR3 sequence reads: CARSLGEGEQFF. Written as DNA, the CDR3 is TGTGCCAGAAGCTTAGGTGAAGGTGAGCAGTTCTTC.

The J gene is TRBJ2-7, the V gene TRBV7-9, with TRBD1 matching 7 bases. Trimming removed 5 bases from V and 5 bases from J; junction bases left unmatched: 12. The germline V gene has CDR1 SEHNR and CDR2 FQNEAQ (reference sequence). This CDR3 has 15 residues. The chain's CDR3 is CASSRNDRVWDEQYF. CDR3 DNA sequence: TGTGCCAGCAGCAGGAATGACAGGGTTTGGGACGAGCAGTACTTC.

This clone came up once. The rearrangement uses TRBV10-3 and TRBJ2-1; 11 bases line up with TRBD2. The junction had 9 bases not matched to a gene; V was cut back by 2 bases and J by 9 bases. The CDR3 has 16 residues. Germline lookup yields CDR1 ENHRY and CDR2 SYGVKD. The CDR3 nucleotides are TGTGCCATCAGTGAGAAAGCCCTAGCGGGAGGCGGTGAGCAGTTCTTC. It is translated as CAISEKALAGGGEQFF.

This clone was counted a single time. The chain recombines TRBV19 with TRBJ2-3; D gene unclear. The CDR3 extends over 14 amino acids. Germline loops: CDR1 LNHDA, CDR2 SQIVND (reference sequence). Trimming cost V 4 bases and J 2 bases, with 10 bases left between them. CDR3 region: CASSRWENTDTQYF. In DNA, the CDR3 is TGTGCCAGTAGTAGGTGGGAAAACACAGATACGCAGTATTTT.

CDR3 loop: CASSSYRGANYGYTF. DNA for the CDR3: TGTGCCAGCAGTTCCTACAGGGGTGCTAACTATGGCTACACCTTC. The rearrangement uses TRBV28 and TRBJ1-2; TRBD1 matches at 7 bases. CDR1 and CDR2 (germline): MDHEN, SYDVKM. V was clipped by 4 bases and J by 0 bases; unmatched bases: 5. The CDR3 consists of 15 residues.

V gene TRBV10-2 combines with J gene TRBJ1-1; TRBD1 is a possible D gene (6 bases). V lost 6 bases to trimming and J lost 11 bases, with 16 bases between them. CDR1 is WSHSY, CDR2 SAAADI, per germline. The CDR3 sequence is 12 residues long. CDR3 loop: CASRNPRDNAFF. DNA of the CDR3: TGCGCCAGCAGGAACCCCAGGGACAACGCTTTCTTT.

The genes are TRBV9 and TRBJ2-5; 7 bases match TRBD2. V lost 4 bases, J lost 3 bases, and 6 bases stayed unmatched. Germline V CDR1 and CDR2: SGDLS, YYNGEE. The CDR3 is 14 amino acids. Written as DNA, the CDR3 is TGTGCCAGCAGCCGGGGAGGGGCGGAAGAGACCCAGTACTTC. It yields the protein CASSRGGAEETQYF.

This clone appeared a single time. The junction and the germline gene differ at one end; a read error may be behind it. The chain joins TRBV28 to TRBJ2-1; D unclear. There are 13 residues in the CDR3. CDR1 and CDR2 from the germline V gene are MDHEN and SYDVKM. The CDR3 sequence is CASKKDAYYEQFF. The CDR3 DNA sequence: TGTGCCAGCAAGAAGGACGCCTACTATGAGCAGTTCTTC.

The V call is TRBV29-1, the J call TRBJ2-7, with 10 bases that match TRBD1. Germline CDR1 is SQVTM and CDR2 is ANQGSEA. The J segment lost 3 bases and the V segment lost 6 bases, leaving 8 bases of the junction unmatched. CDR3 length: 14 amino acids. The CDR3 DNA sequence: TGCAGCGTCGCAAGACAGGGGGCCGGCTACGAGCAGTACTTC. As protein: CSVARQGAGYEQYF.

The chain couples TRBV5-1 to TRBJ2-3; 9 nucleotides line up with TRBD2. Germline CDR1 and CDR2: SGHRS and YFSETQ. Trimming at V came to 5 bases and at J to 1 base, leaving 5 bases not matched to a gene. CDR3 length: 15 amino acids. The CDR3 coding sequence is TGCGCCAGCAGACCCTGGACTAGCGGCACAGATACGCAGTATTTT. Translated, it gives CASRPWTSGTDTQYF.

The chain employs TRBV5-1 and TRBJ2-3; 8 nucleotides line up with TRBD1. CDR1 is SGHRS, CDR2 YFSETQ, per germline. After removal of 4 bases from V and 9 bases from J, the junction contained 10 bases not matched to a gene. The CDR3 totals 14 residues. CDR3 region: CASSTGQGPRTQYF. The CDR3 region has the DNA TGCGCCAGCAGCACAGGACAGGGACCACGGACGCAGTATTTT.

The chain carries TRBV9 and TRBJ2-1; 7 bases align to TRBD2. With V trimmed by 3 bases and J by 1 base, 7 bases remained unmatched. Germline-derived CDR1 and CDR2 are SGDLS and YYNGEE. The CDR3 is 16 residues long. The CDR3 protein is CASSALAGASYNEQFF. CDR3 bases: TGTGCCAGCAGCGCCTTGGCGGGAGCTTCCTACAATGAGCAGTTCTTC.

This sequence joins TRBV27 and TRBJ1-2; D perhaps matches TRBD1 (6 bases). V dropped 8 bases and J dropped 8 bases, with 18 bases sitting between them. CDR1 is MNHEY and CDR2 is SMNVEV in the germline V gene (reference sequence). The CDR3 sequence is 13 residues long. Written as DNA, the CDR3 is TGTGCCAGCGGTCGAGGGGGGGCTCTCGGCTACACCTTC. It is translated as CASGRGGALGYTF.

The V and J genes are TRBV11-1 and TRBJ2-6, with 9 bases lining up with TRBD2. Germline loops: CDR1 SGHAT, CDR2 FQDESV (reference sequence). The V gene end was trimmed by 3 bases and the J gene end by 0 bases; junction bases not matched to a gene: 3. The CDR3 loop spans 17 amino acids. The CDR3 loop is CASSFGGRASGANVLTF. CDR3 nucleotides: TGTGCCAGCAGCTTCGGCGGGAGGGCCTCTGGGGCCAACGTCCTGACTTTC.